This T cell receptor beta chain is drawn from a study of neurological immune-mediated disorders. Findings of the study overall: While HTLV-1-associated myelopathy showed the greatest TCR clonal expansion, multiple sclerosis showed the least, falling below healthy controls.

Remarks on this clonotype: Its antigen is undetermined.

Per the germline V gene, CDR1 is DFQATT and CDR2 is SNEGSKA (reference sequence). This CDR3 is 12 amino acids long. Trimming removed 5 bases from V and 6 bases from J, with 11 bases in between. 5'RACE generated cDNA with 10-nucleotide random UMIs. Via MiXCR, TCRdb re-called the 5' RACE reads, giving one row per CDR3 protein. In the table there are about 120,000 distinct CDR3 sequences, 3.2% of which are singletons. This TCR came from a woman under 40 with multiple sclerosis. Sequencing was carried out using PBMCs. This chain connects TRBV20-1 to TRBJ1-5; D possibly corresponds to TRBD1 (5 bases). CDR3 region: CSARRGTQPQHF. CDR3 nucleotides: TGCAGTGCTCGACGGGGCACTCAGCCCCAGCATTTT.